Only a few counts were recorded for the clone carrying this T cell receptor (beta chain). This sample is drawn from a study of T-cell reconstitution after alpha-beta-depleted transplantation in children. The V end was cut by 2 bases, the J end by 2 bases, with 13 bases between. This CDR3 has 15 residues. From germline, CDR1 is DFQATT and CDR2 SNEGSKA (reference sequence). A TCRbeta library incorporating unique molecular identifiers was prepared. In TCRdb, the PCR reads were re-called with MiXCR into one record per CDR3 protein. The sample gives hundreds of thousands of distinct CDR3 sequences, about an eighth of which show up once; 0.79% is in the top ten.

The chain joins TRBV20-1 to TRBJ1-5, with D maybe TRBD1 (5 bases). This clonotype was obtained from a girl aged 2-9 years with congenital amegakaryocytic thrombocytopenia, due to receive a stem cell transplant. The specimen comprised PBMCs, sampled before TCRalphabeta/CD19-depleted stem cell transplant. The chain's CDR3 is CSARLGQGRNQPQHF. Written as DNA, the CDR3 is TGCAGTGCTAGATTAGGGCAGGGACGCAATCAGCCCCAGCATTTT.